This TCR beta chain is from a study of T-cell reconstitution after alpha-beta-depleted transplantation in children. TCRbeta library preparation incorporated unique molecular identifiers. TCRdb called the PCR reads again in MiXCR, with one record for every CDR3 protein. This table holds fewer than 120,000 distinct CDR3 sequences, approximately 10% found once. The trim removed 4 bases at V and 6 bases at J, leaving 5 bases unmatched. The CDR3 loop spans 14 amino acids. Germline CDR1 is DFQATT and CDR2 is SNEGSKA (reference sequence). This clonotype was found many times. The sample here was PBMCs from the stem cell graft donor, taken from the stem cell graft. The V and J genes are TRBV20-1 and TRBJ2-1; 11 nucleotides align to TRBD1. The source is a human donor who donated a stem cell graft to a child with acute lymphoblastic leukemia. The DNA of the CDR3 is TGCAGTGCTACGGGACAGGGGGAGATCAATGAGCAGTTCTTC. The encoded protein is CSATGQGEINEQFF.